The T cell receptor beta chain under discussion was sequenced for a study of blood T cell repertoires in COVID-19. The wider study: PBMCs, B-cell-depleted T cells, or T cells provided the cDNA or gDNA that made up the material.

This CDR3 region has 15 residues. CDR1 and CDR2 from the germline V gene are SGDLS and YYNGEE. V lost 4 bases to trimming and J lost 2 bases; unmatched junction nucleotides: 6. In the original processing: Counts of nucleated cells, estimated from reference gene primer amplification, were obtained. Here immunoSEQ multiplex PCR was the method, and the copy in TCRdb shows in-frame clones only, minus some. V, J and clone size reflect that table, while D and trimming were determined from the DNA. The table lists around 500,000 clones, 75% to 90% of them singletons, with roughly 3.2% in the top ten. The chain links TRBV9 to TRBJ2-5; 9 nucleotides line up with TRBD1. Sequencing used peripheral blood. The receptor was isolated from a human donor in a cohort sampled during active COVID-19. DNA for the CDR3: TGTGCCAGCAGCCGAACGGACAGGGGTCAAGAGACCCAGTACTTC. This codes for CASSRTDRGQETQYF.